This T cell receptor (beta chain) is from a study of blood T cell repertoires in COVID-19. Overall study context: Donors in the United States, Italy and Spain gave samples during acute or convalescent COVID-19. PBMCs, B-cell-depleted T cells, or T cells provided the cDNA or gDNA that made up the material.

In the authors' workflow: Amplification of reference gene primers provided the estimated nucleated cell counts. Produced via immunoSEQ multiplex PCR; TCRdb's table is partial and in-frame only. V and J calls and clone size are as listed in that table; D and trimming were resolved from the DNA. This sample carries under 170,000 clones, approximately 86% of them seen once, and the ten largest clones take roughly 3.3%. This CDR3 is 15 amino acids long. From germline, CDR1 is SGHTA and CDR2 FQGNSA. The V end was cut by 3 bases, the J end by 3 bases, with 13 bases between. The TCR sequence derives from a man between 70 and 80 years old with acute or convalescent COVID-19. Sequencing was done on a sample of peripheral blood. The chain has TRBV7-2 and TRBJ2-3; D uncertain. The CDR3 is CASSLSNLKTDTQYF. The CDR3 DNA follows: TGTGCCAGCAGCTTGTCGAACTTGAAAACAGATACGCAGTATTTT. The full variable domain, rest sourced from reference TRBV7-2 and TRBJ2-3, is GAGVSQSPSNKVTEKGKDVELRCDPISGHTALYWYRQSLGQGLEFLIYFQGNSAPDKSGLPSDRFSAERTGGSVSTLTIQRTQQEDSAVYLCASSLSNLKTDTQYFGPGTRLTVL.